This paragraph covers one T cell receptor (beta chain) sequence. This CDR3 comprises 16 residues. The V gene lost 3 bases and the J gene lost 4 bases, with 18 bases spanning the gap. CDR1 is LNHDA, CDR2 SQIVND, per germline (reference sequence). Residents of about two dozen US areas, aged about 18 to 100 years, made up the participants. Each recovered donor of Cohort 3 presented with two negative PCRs, clearance, or symptom resolution. The data derive from a study of blood T cell repertoires in COVID-19. Profiling relied on immunoSEQ multiplex PCR, and the TCRdb table lists in-frame clones only, not all of them. This table holds some 370,000 clones, around 83% found once.

This chain connects TRBV19 to TRBJ1-1, with unresolved D. The sequence was collected from a woman aged 50 to 60 who had recovered from COVID-19. The source material was PBMCs or T cells enriched from blood (not recorded which). CDR3 DNA: TGTGCCAGTAGTATGGAACCCGTGGCAGGTCTCACTGAAGCTTTCTTT. Residues: CASSMEPVAGLTEAFF.